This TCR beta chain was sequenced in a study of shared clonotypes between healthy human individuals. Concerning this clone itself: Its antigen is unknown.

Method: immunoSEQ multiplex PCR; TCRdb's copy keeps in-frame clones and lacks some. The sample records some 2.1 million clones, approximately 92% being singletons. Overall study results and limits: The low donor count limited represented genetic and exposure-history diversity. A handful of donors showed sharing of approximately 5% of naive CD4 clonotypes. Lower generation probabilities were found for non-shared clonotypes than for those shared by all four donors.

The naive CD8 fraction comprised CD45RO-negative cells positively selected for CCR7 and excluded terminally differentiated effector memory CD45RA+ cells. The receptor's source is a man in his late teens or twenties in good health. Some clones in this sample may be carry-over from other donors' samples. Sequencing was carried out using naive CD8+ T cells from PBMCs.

The CDR3 loop is CASSVILAGVDEQFF. CDR3 nucleotide sequence: TGTGCCAGCAGCGTGATACTAGCGGGAGTAGATGAGCAGTTCTTC. The genes are TRBV9 and TRBJ2-1, with 11 bases matching TRBD2. The V segment lost 2 bases and the J segment 8 bases; nucleotides outside the gene matches: 6. The CDR3 consists of 15 residues. Germline assignment: CDR1 SGDLS and CDR2 YYNGEE.